A selection of T cell receptor beta chains follows, all from one sample in a study of T cell repertoires in cytomegalovirus infection. Each CDR3 protein is one row after TCRdb ran MiXCR on the reads. The repertoire includes 75,000 to 95,000 distinct CDR3 sequences, 45% to 50% of them detected once, and more than 80% sits in the top ten. The antigens for these receptors are not known. Sequencing used CD8+ T cells from cultured PBMCs, obtained from culture after CMV antigen stimulation. Every receptor here comes from a human donor in good health (CMV status not recorded). Some clones in this sample may be carry-over from other donors' samples. Both conserved end residues are part of each CDR3. D genes are given only for firm matches. Where a row states a size, it is once, few, many or the class of an expanded clone; other rows omit it.

d_call	v_call	j_call	clone_size	cdr3_aa	cdr3_nt
TRBD1	TRBV7-6	TRBJ1-3	few	CASSLRGQALSGNTIYF	TGTGCCAGCAGCTTAAGAGGACAGGCGCTCTCTGGAAACACCATATATTTT
.	TRBV7-9	TRBJ1-1	once	CASSSESGTNEAFF	TGTGCCAGCAGCTCTGAGTCCGGGACGAATGAAGCTTTCTTT
.	TRBV27	TRBJ1-1	.	CASSYVILGGENTKAFF	TGTGCCAGCAGTTACGTTATCTTGGGGGGGGAAAACACTAAAGCTTTCTTT
.	TRBV19	TRBJ2-1	many	CASSIPYNEQFF	TGTGCCAGTAGTATCCCCTACAATGAGCAGTTCTTC
.	TRBV7-6	TRBJ2-7	few	CASTPSGAHEQYF	TGTGCCAGCACCCCTAGTGGGGCCCACGAGCAGTACTTC
TRBD1	TRBV27	TRBJ2-3	.	CASSSLFHRDRGTDTRYF	TGTGCCAGCAGCTCATTATTCCACCGGGACAGGGGCACAGATACGCGGTATTTT
TRBD1	TRBV12-3/TRBV12-4	TRBJ2-7	.	CASSSTGGIPYEQYF	TGTGCCAGCAGTTCGACAGGGGGCATCCCCTACGAGCAGTACTTC
TRBD1	TRBV25-1	TRBJ2-2	.	CASSADRDSTGELFF	TGTGCCAGCAGTGCCGACAGGGATTCCACCGGGGAGCTGTTTTTT
TRBD2	TRBV4-2	TRBJ2-1	once	CASSHTGTINEQFF	TGTGCCAGCAGCCATACCGGGACTATCAATGAGCAGTTCTTC
.	TRBV7-6	TRBJ1-1	.	CASSPRNRAAAEAFF	TGTGCCAGCAGCCCGAGGAATCGTGCTGCCGCTGAAGCTTTCTTT
.	TRBV5-1	TRBJ1-1	.	CASSAYQGMNTEAFF	TGCGCCAGCAGCGCTTATCAGGGGATGAACACTGAAGCTTTCTTT
.	TRBV7-2	TRBJ2-2	many	CASSLKLRWGVTGELFF	TGTGCCAGCAGCTTAAAATTGCGGTGGGGCGTCACCGGGGAGCTGTTTTTT
.	TRBV7-6	TRBJ2-5	once	CASTLNGLETQYF	TGTGCCAGCACCCTAAACGGTTTAGAGACCCAGTACTTC
.	TRBV7-3	TRBJ2-1	few	CASSFIGGSYNEQFF	TGTGCCAGCAGCTTCATCGGGGGTTCCTACAATGAGCAGTTCTTC
TRBD2	TRBV6-6	TRBJ2-5	.	CASKGRGGQETQYF	TGTGCCAGCAAAGGGCGGGGGGGACAAGAGACCCAGTACTTC
TRBD1	TRBV13	TRBJ2-5	.	CASSLRDSQETQYF	TGTGCCAGCAGCCTCCGGGACAGTCAAGAGACCCAGTACTTC
TRBD2	TRBV7-3	TRBJ2-7	.	CASSSLAGGSEQYF	TGTGCCAGCAGCTCCCTAGCGGGAGGAAGCGAGCAGTACTTC
.	TRBV7-6	TRBJ1-2	few	CASSSNYGYTF	TGTGCCAGCAGCTCGAACTATGGCTACACCTTC
.	TRBV6-1	TRBJ2-1	few	CASSERAQYSYNEQFF	TGTGCCAGCAGTGAAAGGGCTCAATACTCCTACAATGAGCAGTTCTTC
TRBD2	TRBV29-1	TRBJ2-1	.	CSVDGLAAWDEQFF	TGCAGCGTGGACGGACTAGCGGCCTGGGATGAGCAGTTCTTC
.	TRBV7-6	TRBJ2-7	few	CASSLTAEGGYYEQYF	TGTGCCAGCAGCTTAACGGCAGAGGGGGGCTACTACGAGCAGTACTTC
.	TRBV27	TRBJ1-4	.	CASSTRARTNEKLFF	TGTGCCAGCAGCACCCGGGCCCGCACTAATGAAAAACTGTTTTTT
.	TRBV12-3/TRBV12-4	TRBJ1-1	once	CASTSDRWTSATEAFF	TGTGCCAGCACCAGCGACCGGTGGACGTCTGCGACTGAAGCTTTCTTT
.	TRBV27	TRBJ2-5	.	CASSLRAPEETQYF	TGTGCCAGCAGTTTAAGGGCTCCTGAAGAGACCCAGTACTTC
.	TRBV15	TRBJ2-1	few	CATSRPLRNEQFF	TGTGCCACCAGCAGGCCACTCAGGAATGAGCAGTTCTTC
.	TRBV30	TRBJ1-5	.	CAWSVIDTNQPQHF	TGTGCCTGGAGTGTCATCGACACAAATCAGCCCCAGCATTTT
TRBD1	TRBV12-3/TRBV12-4	TRBJ1-2	.	CASSSDRKGDGYTF	TGTGCCAGCAGTTCGGACAGGAAGGGGGATGGCTACACCTTC
TRBD2	TRBV12-3/TRBV12-4	TRBJ2-1	few	CASSLGLAGPYNEQFF	TGTGCCAGCAGTTTGGGGCTAGCGGGGCCCTACAATGAGCAGTTCTTC
TRBD2	TRBV7-6	TRBJ2-1	.	CASSYLGGGAHNEQFF	TGTGCCAGCAGCTACCTCGGGGGGGGGGCCCACAATGAGCAGTTCTTC
TRBD1	TRBV7-9	TRBJ1-3	few	CASSPPLGQSAIYF	TGTGCCAGCAGCCCCCCGTTGGGACAGTCAGCCATATATTTT
.	TRBV20-1	TRBJ1-4	.	CSANKMGTAMDEKLFF	TGCAGTGCTAATAAGATGGGGACTGCTATGGATGAAAAACTGTTTTTT
TRBD2	TRBV27	TRBJ2-7	once	CASGLAVYEQYF	TGTGCCAGCGGACTAGCGGTCTACGAGCAGTACTTC
.	TRBV4-2	TRBJ2-2	.	CASSQDALILSGELFF	TGTGCCAGCAGCCAAGATGCACTAATCTTATCCGGGGAGCTGTTTTTT
.	TRBV27	TRBJ1-4	.	CASSFLDSVNEKLFF	TGTGCCAGCAGTTTTCTCGACAGCGTAAATGAAAAACTGTTTTTT
TRBD2	TRBV6-4	TRBJ2-2	few	CASSDGLATGELFF	TGTGCCAGCAGTGACGGACTAGCGACCGGGGAGCTGTTTTTT
.	TRBV7-9	TRBJ2-3	.	CASSFVGPLTDTQYF	TGTGCCAGCAGCTTCGTGGGGCCCCTCACAGATACGCAGTATTTT
.	TRBV27	TRBJ1-1	few	CASSFRSGRMGNTEAFF	TGTGCCAGCAGTTTTCGGTCAGGGAGGATGGGAAACACTGAAGCTTTCTTT